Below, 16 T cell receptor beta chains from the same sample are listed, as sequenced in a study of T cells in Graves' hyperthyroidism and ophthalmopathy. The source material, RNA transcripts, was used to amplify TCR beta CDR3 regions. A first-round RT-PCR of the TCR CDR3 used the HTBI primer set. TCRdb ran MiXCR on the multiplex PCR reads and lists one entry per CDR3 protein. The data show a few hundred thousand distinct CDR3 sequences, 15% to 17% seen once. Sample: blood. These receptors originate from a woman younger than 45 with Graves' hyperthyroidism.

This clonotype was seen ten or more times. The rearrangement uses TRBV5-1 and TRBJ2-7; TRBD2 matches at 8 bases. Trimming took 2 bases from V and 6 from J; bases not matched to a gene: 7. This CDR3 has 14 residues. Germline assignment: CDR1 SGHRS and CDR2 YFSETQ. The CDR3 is CASSLGGRPGEQYF. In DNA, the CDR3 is TGCGCCAGCAGCTTAGGCGGGAGGCCGGGCGAGCAGTACTTC.

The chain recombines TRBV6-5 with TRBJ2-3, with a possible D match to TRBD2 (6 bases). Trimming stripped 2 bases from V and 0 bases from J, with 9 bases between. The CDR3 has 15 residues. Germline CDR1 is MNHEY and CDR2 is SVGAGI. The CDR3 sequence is CASSYNSGSTDTQYF. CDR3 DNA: TGTGCCAGCAGTTACAATAGCGGTAGCACAGATACGCAGTATTTT.

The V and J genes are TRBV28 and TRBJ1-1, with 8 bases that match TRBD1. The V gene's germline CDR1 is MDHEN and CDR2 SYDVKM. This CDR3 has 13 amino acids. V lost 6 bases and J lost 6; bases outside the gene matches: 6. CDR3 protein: CASSRGQGSEAFF. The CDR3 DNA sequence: TGTGCCAGCAGCCGCGGACAGGGTTCTGAAGCTTTCTTT.

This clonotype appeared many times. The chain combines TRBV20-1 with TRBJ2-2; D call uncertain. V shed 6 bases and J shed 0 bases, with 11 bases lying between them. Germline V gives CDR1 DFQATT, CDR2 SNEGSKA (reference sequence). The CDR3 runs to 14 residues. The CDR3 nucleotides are TGCAGTGCAAAGACTTCCGCGAACACCGGGGAGCTGTTTTTT. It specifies CSAKTSANTGELFF.

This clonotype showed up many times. CDR3 sequence (DNA): TGTGCCAGCAGTTACTCCTCGCAGTCAGGCAATCAGCCCCAGCATTTT. Translating gives CASSYSSQSGNQPQHF. The chain has TRBV6-2 or TRBV6-3 and TRBJ1-5, with D unclear. CDR1 is MNHEY, CDR2 SVGEGT, per germline. This CDR3 contains 16 residues. V lost 0 bases to trimming and J lost 2 bases, with 11 bases between them.

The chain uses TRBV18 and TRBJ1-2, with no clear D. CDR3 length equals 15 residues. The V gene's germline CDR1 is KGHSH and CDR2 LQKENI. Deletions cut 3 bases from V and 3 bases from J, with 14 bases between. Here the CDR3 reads CASSPKPEVYYGYTF. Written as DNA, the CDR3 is TGTGCCAGCTCACCCAAACCGGAGGTTTACTATGGCTACACCTTC.

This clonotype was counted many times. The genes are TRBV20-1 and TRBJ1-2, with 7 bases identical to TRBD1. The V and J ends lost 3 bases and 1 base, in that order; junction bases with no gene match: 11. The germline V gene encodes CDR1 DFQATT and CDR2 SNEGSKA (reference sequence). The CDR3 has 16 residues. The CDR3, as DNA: TGCAGTGCTAGGCGGGACAGAGCCACAATTAACTATGGCTACACCTTC. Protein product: CSARRDRATINYGYTF.

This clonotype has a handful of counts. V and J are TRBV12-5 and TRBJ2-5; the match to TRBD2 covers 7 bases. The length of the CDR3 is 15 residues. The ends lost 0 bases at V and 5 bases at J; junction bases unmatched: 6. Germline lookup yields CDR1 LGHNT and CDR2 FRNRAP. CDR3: CASGLVGEGEETQYF. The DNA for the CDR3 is TGTGCTAGTGGTTTGGTTGGGGAGGGTGAGGAGACCCAGTACTTC. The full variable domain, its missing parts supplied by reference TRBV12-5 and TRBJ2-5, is DARVTQTPRHKVTEMGQEVTMRCQPILGHNTVFWYRQTMMQGLELLAYFRNRAPLDDSGMPKDRFSAEMPDATLATLKIQPSEPRDSAVYFCASGLVGEGEETQYFGPGTRLLVL.

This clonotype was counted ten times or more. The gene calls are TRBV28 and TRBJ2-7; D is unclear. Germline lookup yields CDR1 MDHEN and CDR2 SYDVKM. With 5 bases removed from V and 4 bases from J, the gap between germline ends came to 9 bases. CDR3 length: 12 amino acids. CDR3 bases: TGTGCCAGCAGTCCCCGGATTTACGAGCAGTACTTC. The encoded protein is CASSPRIYEQYF.

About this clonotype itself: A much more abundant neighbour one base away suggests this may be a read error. CDR3 sequence: CSARLIGQGAYEQFF. DNA of the CDR3: TGCAGTGCTAGACTAATTGGCCAGGGGGCCTACGAGCAGTTCTTC. This sequence joins TRBV20-1 and TRBJ2-7, with 8 nucleotides matching TRBD1. The DNA end is more similar to TRBJ2-1, so the J call may be wrong. Looked up from germline, CDR1 is DFQATT and CDR2 is SNEGSKA (reference sequence). The CDR3 sequence is 15 residues long.

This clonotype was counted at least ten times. The DNA for the CDR3 is TGTGCCAGCAGTTTAGCGGGGGGGGCTAGGGATGAGCAGTTCTTC. It encodes CASSLAGGARDEQFF. The chain recombines TRBV12-3 or TRBV12-4 with TRBJ2-1; D perhaps matches TRBD2 (7 bases). The CDR3 spans 15 residues. V lost 0 bases, J lost 8 bases, and 14 bases lay in between.

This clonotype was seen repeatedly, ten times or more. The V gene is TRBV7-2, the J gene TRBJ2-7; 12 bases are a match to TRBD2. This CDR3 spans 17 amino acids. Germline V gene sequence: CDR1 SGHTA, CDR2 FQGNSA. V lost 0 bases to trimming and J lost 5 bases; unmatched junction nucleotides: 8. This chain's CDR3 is CASSLAPLAGGPHEQYF. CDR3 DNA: TGTGCCAGCAGCTTAGCCCCCCTAGCGGGAGGGCCCCACGAGCAGTACTTC.

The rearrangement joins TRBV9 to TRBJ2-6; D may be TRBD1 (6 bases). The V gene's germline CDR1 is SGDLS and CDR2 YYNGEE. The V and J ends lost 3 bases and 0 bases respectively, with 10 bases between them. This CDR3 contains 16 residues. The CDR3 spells CASSGRQDSGANVLTF. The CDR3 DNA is TGTGCCAGCAGCGGACGACAGGACTCTGGGGCCAACGTCCTGACTTTC.

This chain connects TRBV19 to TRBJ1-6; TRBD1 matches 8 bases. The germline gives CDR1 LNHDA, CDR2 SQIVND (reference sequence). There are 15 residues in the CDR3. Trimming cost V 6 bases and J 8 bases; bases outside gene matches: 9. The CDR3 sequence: CASRPRTGLDSPLHF. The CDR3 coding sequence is TGTGCCAGTAGACCCAGGACAGGGTTGGATTCACCCCTCCACTTT.

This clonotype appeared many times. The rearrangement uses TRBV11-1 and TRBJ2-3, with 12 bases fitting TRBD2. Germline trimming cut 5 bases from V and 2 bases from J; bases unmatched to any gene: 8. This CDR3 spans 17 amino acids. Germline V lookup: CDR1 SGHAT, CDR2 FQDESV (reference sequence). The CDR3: CASSRGLAGPFTDTQYF. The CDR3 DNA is TGTGCCAGCAGCCGTGGACTAGCGGGACCATTCACAGATACGCAGTATTTT.

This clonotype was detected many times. The CDR3 DNA reads TGTGCCAGCTCACCACGGTGGCTCGGCTACACCTTC. This translates into CASSPRWLGYTF. The chain couples TRBV18 to TRBJ1-2; D uncertain. Between the trimmed V and J ends, which lost 1 base and 8 bases, there was a span of 8 bases. Germline loops: CDR1 KGHSH, CDR2 LQKENI. The CDR3 has 12 residues.